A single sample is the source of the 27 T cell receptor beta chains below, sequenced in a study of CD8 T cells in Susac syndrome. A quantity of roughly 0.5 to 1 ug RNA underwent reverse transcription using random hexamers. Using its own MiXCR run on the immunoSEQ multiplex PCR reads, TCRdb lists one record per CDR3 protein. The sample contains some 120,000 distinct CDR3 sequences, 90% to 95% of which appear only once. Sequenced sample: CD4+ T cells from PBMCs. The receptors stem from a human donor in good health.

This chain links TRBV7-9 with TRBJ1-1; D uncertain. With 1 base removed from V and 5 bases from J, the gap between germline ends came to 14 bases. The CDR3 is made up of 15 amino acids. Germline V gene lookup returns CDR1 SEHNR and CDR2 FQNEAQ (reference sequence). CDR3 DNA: TGTGCCAGCAGCTTAGGCCCGGGGTCGGGTACTGAAGCTTTCTTT. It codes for CASSLGPGSGTEAFF.

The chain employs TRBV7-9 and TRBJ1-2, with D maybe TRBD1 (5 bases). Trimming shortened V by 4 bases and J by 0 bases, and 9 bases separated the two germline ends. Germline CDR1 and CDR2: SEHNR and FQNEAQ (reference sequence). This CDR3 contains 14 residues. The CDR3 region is CASSSQTANYGYTF. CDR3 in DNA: TGTGCCAGCAGCTCCCAGACAGCTAACTATGGCTACACCTTC.

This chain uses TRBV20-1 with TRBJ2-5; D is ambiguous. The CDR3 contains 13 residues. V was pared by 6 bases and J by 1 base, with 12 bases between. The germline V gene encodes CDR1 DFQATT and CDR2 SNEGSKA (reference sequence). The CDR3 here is CSALGVIQETQYF. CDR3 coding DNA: TGCAGTGCCCTGGGCGTCATCCAAGAGACCCAGTACTTC.

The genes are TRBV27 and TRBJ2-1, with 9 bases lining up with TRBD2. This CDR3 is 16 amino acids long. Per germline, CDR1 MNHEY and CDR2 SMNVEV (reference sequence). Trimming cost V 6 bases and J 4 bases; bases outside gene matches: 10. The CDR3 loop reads CASSRDLAGPYNEQFF. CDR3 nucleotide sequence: TGTGCCAGCAGCCGCGATCTAGCGGGACCTTACAATGAGCAGTTCTTC.

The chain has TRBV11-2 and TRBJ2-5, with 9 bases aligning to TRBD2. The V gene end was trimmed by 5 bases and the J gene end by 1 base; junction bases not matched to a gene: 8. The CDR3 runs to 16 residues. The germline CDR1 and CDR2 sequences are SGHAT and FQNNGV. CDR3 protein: CASSPGAGGSQETQYF. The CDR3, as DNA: TGTGCCAGCAGCCCAGGGGCGGGAGGGAGCCAAGAGACCCAGTACTTC.

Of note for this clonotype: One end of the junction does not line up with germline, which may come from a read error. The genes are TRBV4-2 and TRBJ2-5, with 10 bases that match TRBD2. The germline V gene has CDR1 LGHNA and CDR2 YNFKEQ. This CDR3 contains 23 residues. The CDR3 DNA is TGTGCCAGCAGCCCAGCCCCGGGGCAACTAGCGGGATGGAGAGGGGGATACCAGGAGACCCAGTACTTC. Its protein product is CASSPAPGQLAGWRGGYQETQYF.

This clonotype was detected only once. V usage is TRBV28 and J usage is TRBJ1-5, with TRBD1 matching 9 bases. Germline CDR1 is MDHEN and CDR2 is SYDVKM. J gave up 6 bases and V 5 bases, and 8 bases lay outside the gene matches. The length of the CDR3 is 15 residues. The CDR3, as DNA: TGTGCCAGCAGTCAACAGGGGGCAGAAATTCAGCCCCAGCATTTT. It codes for CASSQQGAEIQPQHF.

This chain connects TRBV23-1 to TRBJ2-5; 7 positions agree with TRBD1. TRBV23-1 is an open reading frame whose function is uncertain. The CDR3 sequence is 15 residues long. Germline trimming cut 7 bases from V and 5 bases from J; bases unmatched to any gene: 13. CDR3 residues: CASIHRGDLGETQYF. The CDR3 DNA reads TGCGCCAGCATACACAGGGGAGACCTTGGGGAGACCCAGTACTTC.

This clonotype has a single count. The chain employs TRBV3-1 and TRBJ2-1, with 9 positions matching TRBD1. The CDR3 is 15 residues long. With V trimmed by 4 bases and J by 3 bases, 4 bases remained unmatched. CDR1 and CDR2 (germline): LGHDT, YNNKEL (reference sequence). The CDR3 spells CASSPWTGVYNEQFF. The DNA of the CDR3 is TGTGCCAGCAGCCCATGGACAGGGGTCTACAATGAGCAGTTCTTC.

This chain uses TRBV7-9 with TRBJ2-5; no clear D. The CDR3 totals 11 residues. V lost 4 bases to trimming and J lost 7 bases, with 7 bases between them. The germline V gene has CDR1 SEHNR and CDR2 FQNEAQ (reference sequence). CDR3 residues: CASSSKGTQYF. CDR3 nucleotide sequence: TGTGCCAGCAGCTCTAAGGGGACCCAGTACTTC. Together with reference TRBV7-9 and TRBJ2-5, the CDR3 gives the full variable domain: DTGVSQNPRHKITKRGQNVTFRCDPISEHNRLYWYRQTLGQGPEFLTYFQNEAQLEKSRLLSDRFSAERPKGSFSTLEIQRTEQGDSAMYLCASSSKGTQYFGPGTRLLVL.

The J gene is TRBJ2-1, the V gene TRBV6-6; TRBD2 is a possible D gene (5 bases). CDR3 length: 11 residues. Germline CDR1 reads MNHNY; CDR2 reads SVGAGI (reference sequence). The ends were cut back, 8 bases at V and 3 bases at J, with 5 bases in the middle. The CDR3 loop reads CASEGYNEQFF. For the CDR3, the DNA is TGTGCCAGCGAGGGCTACAATGAGCAGTTCTTC.

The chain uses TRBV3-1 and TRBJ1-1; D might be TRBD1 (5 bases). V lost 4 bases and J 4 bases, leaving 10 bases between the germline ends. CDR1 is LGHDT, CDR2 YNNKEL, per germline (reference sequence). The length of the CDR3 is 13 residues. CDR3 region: CASSPVGGTEAFF. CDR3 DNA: TGTGCCAGCAGCCCCGTGGGGGGCACTGAAGCTTTCTTT. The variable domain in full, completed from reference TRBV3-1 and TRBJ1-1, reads DTAVSQTPKYLVTQMGNDKSIKCEQNLGHDTMYWYKQDSKKFLKIMFSYNNKELIINETVPNRFSPKSPDKAHLNLHINSLELGDSAVYFCASSPVGGTEAFFGQGTRLTVV.

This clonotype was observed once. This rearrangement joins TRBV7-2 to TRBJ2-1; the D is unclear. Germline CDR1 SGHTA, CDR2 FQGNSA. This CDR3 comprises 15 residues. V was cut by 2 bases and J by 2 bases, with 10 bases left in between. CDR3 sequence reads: CASSLRISTYNEQFF. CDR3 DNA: TGTGCCAGCAGCTTACGGATTTCCACCTACAATGAGCAGTTCTTC.

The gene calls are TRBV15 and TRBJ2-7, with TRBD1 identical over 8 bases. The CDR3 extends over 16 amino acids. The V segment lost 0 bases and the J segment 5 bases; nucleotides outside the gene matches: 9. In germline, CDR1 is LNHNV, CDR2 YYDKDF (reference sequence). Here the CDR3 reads CATSRDRNRGINEQYF. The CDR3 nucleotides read TGTGCCACCAGCAGAGATAGGAACAGGGGGATAAACGAGCAGTACTTC.

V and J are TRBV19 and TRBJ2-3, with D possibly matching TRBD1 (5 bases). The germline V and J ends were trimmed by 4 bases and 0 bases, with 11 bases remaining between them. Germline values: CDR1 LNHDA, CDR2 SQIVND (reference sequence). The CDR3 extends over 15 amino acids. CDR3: CASSTRQTSTDTQYF. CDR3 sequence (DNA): TGTGCCAGTAGTACGCGACAGACTAGCACAGATACGCAGTATTTT.

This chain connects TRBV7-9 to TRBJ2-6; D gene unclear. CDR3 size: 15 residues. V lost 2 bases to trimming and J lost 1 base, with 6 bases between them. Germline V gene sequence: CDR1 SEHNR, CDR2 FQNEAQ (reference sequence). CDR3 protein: CASSLRVSGANVLTF. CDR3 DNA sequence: TGTGCCAGCAGCTTACGGGTGTCTGGGGCCAACGTCCTGACTTTC.

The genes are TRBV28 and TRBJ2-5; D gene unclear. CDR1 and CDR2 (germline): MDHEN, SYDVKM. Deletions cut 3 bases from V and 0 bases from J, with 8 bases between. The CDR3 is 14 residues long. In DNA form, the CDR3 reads TGTGCCAGCAGTTTCATTGGCAACCAAGAGACCCAGTACTTC. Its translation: CASSFIGNQETQYF.

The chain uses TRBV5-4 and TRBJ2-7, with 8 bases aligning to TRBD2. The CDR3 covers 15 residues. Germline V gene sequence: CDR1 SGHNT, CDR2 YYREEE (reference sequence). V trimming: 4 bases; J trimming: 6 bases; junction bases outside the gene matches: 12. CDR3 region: CASSASGTRRGEQYF. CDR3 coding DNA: TGTGCCAGCAGCGCCTCCGGGACTAGGAGGGGCGAGCAGTACTTC. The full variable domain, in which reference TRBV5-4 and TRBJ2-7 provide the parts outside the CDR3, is ETGVTQSPTHLIKTRGQQVTLRCSSQSGHNTVSWYQQALGQGPQFIFQYYREEENGRGNFPPRFSGLQFPNYSSELNVNALELDDSALYLCASSASGTRRGEQYFGPGTRLTVT.

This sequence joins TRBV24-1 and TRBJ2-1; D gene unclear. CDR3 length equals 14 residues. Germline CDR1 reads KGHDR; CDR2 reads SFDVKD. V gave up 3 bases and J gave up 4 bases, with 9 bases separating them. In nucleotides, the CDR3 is TGTGCCACCAGTGATAACCCTGATTACAATGAGCAGTTCTTC. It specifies CATSDNPDYNEQFF.

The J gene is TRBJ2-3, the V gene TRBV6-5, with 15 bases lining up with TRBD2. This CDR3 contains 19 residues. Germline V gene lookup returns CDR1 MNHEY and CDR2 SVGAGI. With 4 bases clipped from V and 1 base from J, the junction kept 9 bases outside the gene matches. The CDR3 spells CASSSWTSGRAGGTDTQYF. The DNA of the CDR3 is TGTGCCAGCAGTTCTTGGACTAGCGGGAGGGCCGGTGGCACAGATACGCAGTATTTT.

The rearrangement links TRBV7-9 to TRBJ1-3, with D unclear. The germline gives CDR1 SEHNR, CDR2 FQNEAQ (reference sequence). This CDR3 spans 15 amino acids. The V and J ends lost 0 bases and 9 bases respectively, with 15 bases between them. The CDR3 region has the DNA TGTGCCAGCAGCTTAGCGGTAGCAGTTGGAGCCACCATATATTTT. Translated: CASSLAVAVGATIYF.

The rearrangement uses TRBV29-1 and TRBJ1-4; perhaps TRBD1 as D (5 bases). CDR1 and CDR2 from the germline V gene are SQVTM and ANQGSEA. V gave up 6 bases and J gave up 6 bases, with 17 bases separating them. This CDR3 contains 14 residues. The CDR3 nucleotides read TGCAGCGTCCCCGTGGGGGGTGTAGATGAAAAACTGTTTTTT. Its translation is CSVPVGGVDEKLFF. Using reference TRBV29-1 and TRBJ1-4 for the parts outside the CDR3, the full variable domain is SAVISQKPSRDICQRGTSLTIQCQVDSQVTMMFWYRQQPGQSLTLIATANQGSEATYESGFVIDKFPISRPNLTFSTLTVSNMSPEDSSIYLCSVPVGGVDEKLFFGSGTQLSVL.

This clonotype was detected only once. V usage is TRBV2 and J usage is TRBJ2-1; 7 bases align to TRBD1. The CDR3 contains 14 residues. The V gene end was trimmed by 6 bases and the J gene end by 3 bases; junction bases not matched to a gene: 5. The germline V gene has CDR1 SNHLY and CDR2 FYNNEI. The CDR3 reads CASREGAHYNEQFF. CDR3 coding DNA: TGTGCCAGCAGAGAGGGGGCCCACTACAATGAGCAGTTCTTC.

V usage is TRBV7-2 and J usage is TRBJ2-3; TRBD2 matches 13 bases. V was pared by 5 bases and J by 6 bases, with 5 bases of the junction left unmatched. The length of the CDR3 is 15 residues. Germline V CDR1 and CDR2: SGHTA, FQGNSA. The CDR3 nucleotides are TGTGCCAGCAGCAAGACTAGCGGGAGGAGTGATACGCAGTATTTT. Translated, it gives CASSKTSGRSDTQYF.

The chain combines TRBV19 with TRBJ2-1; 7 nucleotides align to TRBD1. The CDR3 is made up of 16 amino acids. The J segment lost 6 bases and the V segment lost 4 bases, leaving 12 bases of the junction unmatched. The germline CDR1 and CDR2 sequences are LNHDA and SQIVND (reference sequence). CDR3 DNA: TGTGCCAGTAGTACCGGGACAGCCCAAAGGGGCAATGAGCAGTTCTTC. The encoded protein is CASSTGTAQRGNEQFF. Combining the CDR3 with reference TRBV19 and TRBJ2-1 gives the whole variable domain DGGITQSPKYLFRKEGQNVTLSCEQNLNHDAMYWYRQDPGQGLRLIYYSQIVNDFQKGDIAEGYSVSREKKESFPLTVTSAQKNPTAFYLCASSTGTAQRGNEQFFGPGTRLTVL.

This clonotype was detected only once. The CDR3 sequence: CSARSISRLGYEQYF. Written as DNA, the CDR3 is TGCAGTGCTAGATCCATTTCTCGACTAGGCTACGAGCAGTACTTC. The rearrangement uses TRBV20-1 and TRBJ2-7; D may be TRBD2 (6 bases). Germline V gives CDR1 DFQATT, CDR2 SNEGSKA (reference sequence). The germline V and J ends were trimmed by 2 bases and 3 bases, with 17 bases remaining between them. The CDR3 has 15 residues.

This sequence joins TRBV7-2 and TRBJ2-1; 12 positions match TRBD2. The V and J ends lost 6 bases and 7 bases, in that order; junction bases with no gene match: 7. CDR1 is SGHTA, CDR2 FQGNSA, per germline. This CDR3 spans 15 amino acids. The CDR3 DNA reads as TGTGCCAGCAGTCAGACTAGCGGGAGAATAAATGAGCAGTTCTTC. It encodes CASSQTSGRINEQFF.